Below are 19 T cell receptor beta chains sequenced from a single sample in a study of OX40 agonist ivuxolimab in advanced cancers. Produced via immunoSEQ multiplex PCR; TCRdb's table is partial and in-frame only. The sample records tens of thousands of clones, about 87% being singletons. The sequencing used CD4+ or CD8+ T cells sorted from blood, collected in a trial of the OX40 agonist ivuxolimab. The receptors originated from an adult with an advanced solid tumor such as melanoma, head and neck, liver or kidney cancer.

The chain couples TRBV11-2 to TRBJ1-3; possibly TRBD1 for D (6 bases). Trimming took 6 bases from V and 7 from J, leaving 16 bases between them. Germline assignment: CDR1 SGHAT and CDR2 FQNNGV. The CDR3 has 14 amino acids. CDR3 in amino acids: CASRTRGGANTIYF. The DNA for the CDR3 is TGTGCCAGCAGAACGCGTGGGGGCGCGAACACCATATATTTT.

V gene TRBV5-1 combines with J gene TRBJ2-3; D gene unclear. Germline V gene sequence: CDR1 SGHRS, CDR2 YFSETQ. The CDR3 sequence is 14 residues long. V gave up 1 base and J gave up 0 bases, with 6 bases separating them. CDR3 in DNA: TGCGCCAGCAGCTTGAGGCCTAGCACAGATACGCAGTATTTT. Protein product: CASSLRPSTDTQYF. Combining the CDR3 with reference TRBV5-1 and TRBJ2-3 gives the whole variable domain KAGVTQTPRYLIKTRGQQVTLSCSPISGHRSVSWYQQTPGQGLQFLFEYFSETQRNKGNFPGRFSGRQFSNSRSEMNVSTLELGDSALYLCASSLRPSTDTQYFGPGTRLTVL.

The CDR3 sequence is CASSYSGGSETQYF. In DNA form, the CDR3 reads TGTGCCAGCAGTTACTCGGGGGGCTCAGAGACCCAGTACTTC. The rearrangement joins TRBV6-5 to TRBJ2-5, with D perhaps being TRBD1 or TRBD2 (6 bases each). V was cut by 0 bases and J by 4 bases, with 9 bases left in between. Looked up from germline, CDR1 is MNHEY and CDR2 is SVGAGI. This CDR3 comprises 14 residues.

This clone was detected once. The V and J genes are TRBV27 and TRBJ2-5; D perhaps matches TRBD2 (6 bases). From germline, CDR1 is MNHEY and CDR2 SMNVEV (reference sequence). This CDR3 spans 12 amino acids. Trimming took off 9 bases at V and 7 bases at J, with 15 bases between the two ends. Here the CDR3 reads CASSGGLGTQYF. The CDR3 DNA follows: TGTGCCAGTTCTGGGGGGTTGGGGACCCAGTACTTC.

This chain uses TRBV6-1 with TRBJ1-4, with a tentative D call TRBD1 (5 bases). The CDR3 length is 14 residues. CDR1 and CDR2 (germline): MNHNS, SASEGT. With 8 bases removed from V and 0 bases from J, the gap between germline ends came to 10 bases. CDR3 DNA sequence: TGTGCCAGCGGAGGGGATACAACTAATGAAAAACTGTTTTTT. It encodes CASGGDTTNEKLFF.

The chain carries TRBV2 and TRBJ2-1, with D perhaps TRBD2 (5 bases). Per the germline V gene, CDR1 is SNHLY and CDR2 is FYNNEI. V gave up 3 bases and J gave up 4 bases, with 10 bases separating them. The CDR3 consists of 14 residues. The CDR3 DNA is TGTGCCAGCAGTGATCGCAGGACTTACAATGAGCAGTTCTTC. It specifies CASSDRRTYNEQFF.

CDR3 nucleotides: TGCGCCAGCAGCTTACAGTCCTCTGGGGCCAACGTCCTGACTTTC. It translates to CASSLQSSGANVLTF. This chain uses TRBV5-1 with TRBJ2-6; D not resolved. CDR1 is SGHRS and CDR2 is YFSETQ in the germline V gene. The length of the CDR3 is 15 residues. Trimming pared 2 bases from V and 0 bases from J, leaving 6 bases between.

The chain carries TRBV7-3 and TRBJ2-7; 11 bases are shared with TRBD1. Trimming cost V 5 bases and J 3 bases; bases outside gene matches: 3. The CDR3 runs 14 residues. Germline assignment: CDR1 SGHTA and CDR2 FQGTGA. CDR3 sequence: CASSEGTGGYEQYF. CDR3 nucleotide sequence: TGTGCCAGCAGCGAGGGGACAGGGGGCTACGAGCAGTACTTC.

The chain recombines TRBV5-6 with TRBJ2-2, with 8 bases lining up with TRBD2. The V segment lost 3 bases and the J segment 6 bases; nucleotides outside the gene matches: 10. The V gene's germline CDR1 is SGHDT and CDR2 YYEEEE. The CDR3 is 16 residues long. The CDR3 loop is CASSWGGLAVAGELFF. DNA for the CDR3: TGTGCCAGCAGCTGGGGCGGACTAGCCGTTGCCGGGGAGCTGTTTTTT.

CDR3 sequence: CASSSQGQATETQYF. CDR3 DNA sequence: TGTGCCAGCAGCTCACAGGGGCAGGCAACAGAGACCCAGTACTTC. The chain uses TRBV6-6 and TRBJ2-5, with 7 bases lining up with TRBD1. CDR1 and CDR2 (germline): MNHNY, SVGAGI (reference sequence). The V gene end was trimmed by 6 bases and the J gene end by 4 bases; junction bases not matched to a gene: 11. The length of the CDR3 is 15 residues.

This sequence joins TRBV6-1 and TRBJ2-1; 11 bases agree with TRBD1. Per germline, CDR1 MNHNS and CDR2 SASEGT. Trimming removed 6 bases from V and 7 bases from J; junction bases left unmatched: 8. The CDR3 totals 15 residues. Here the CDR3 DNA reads TGTGCCAGCAGACCCGGACAGGGGGCGCGGAATGAGCAGTTCTTC. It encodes CASRPGQGARNEQFF.

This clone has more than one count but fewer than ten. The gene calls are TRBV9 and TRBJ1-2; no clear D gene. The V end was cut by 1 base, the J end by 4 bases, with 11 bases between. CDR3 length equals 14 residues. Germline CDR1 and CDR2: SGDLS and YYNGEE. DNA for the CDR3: TGTGCCAGCAGCGTAATTGCGGCGGGCTATGGCTACACCTTC. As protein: CASSVIAAGYGYTF.

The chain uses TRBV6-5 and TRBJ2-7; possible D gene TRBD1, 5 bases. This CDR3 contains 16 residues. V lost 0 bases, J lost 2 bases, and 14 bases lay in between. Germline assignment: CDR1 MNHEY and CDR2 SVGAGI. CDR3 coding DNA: TGTGCCAGCAGTTACTCGGAAGGGGTCGAAACCTACGAGCAGTACTTC. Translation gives CASSYSEGVETYEQYF.

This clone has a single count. CDR3 in DNA: TGTGCCAGCAGTGAGGGGCAGGTACAGGGCAATCAGCCCCAGCATTTT. Amino acid sequence: CASSEGQVQGNQPQHF. The chain employs TRBV25-1 and TRBJ1-5, with a possible D match to TRBD1 (5 bases). The CDR3 totals 16 residues. CDR1 is MGHDK and CDR2 is SYGVNS in the germline V gene. The ends were cut back, 3 bases at V and 2 bases at J, with 14 bases in the middle.

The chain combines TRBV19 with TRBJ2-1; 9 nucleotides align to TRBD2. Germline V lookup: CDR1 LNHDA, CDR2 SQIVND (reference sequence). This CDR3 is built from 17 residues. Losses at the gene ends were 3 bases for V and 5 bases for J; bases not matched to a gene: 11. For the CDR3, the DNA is TGTGCCAGTAGTATCATTAGCGGGAGTCCAGATAACAATGAGCAGTTCTTC. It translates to CASSIISGSPDNNEQFF.

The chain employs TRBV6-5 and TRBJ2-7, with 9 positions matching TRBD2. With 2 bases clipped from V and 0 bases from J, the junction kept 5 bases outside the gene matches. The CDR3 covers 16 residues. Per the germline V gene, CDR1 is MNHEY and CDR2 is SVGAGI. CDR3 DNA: TGTGCCAGCAGTTACGTCGCGGGAGGGATCTCCTACGAGCAGTACTTC. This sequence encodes CASSYVAGGISYEQYF.

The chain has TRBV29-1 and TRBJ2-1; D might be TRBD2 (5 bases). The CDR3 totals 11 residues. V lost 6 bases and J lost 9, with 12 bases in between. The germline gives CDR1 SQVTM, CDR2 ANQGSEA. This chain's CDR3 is CSVSGSGEQFF. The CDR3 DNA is TGCAGCGTCAGCGGATCAGGTGAGCAGTTCTTC.

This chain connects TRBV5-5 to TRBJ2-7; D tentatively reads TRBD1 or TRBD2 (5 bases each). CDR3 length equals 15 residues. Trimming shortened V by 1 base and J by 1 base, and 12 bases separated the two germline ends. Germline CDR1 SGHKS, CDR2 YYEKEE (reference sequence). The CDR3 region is CASSLLGERSYEQYF. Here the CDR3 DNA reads TGTGCCAGCAGCTTGTTGGGGGAGCGATCCTACGAGCAGTACTTC. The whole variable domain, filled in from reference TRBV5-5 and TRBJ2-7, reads DAGVTQSPTHLIKTRGQQVTLRCSPISGHKSVSWYQQVLGQGPQFIFQYYEKEERGRGNFPDRFSARQFPNYSSELNVNALLLGDSALYLCASSLLGERSYEQYFGPGTRLTVT.

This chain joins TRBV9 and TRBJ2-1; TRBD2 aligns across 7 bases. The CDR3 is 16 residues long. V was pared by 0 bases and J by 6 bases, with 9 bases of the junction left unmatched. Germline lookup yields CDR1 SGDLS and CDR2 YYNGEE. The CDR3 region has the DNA TGTGCCAGCAGCGTAGTTAGTAGCGGGTTCATCAATGAGCAGTTCTTC. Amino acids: CASSVVSSGFINEQFF.